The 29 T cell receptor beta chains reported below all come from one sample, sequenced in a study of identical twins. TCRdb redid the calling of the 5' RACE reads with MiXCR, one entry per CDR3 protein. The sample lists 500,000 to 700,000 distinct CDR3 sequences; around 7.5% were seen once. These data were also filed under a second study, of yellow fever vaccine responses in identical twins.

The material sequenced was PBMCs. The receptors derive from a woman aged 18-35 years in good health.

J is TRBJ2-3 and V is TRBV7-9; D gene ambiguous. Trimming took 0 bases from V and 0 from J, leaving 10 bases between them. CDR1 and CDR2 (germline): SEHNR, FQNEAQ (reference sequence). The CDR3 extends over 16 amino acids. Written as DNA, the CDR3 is TGTGCCAGCAGCTTAGCGCTAAGCGAAAGCACAGATACGCAGTATTTT. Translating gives CASSLALSESTDTQYF. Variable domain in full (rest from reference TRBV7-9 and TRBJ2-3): DTGVSQNPRHKITKRGQNVTFRCDPISEHNRLYWYRQTLGQGPEFLTYFQNEAQLEKSRLLSDRFSAERPKGSFSTLEIQRTEQGDSAMYLCASSLALSESTDTQYFGPGTRLTVL.

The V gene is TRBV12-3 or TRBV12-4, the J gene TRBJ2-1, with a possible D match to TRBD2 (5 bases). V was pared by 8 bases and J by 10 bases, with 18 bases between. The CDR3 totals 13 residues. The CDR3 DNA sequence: TGTGCCAGCGAGCGGTCCCGGACTCTAGAGCAGTTCTTC. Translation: CASERSRTLEQFF.

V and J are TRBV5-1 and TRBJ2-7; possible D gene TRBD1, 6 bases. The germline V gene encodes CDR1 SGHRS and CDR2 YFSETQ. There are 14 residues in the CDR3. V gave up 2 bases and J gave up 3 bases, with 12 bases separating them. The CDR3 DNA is TGCGCCAGCAGCTTCAGTCAGGGGAACTACGAGCAGTACTTC. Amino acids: CASSFSQGNYEQYF.

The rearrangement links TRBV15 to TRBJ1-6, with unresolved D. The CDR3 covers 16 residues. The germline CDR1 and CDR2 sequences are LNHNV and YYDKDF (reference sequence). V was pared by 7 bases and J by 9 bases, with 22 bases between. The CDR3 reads CATIETRYEGRSPLHF. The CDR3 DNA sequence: TGTGCCACCATCGAGACCCGGTATGAGGGTCGTTCACCCCTCCACTTT.

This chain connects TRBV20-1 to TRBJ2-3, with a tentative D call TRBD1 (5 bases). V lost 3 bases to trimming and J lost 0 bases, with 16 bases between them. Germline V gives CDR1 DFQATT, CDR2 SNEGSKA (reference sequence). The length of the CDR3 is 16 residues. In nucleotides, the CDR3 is TGCAGTGCTAGGCAGGCAGGGTACGGGAGCACAGATACGCAGTATTTT. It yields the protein CSARQAGYGSTDTQYF.

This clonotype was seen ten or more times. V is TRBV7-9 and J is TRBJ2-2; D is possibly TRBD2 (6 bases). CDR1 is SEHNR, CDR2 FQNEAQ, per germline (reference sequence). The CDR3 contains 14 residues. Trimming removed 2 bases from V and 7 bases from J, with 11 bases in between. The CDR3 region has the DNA TGTGCCAGCAGCTTATTCGGCGGGGACGGGGAGCTGTTTTTT. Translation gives CASSLFGGDGELFF.

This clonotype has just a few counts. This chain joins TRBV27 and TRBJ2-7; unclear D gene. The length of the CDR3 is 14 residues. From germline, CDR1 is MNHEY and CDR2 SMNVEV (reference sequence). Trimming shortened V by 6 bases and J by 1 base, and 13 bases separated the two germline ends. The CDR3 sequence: CASSPFLGSYEQYF. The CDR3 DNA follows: TGTGCCAGCAGCCCCTTTCTCGGGTCCTACGAGCAGTACTTC.

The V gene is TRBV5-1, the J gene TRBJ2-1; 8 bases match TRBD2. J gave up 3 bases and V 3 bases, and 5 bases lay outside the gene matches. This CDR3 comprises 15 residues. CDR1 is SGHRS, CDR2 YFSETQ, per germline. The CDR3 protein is CASSSGRALYNEQFF. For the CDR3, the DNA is TGCGCCAGCAGCTCCGGGAGGGCCCTCTACAATGAGCAGTTCTTC.

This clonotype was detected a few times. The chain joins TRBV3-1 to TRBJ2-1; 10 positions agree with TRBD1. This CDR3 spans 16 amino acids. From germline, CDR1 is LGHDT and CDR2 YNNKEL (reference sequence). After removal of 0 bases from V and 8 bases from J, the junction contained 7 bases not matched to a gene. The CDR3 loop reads CASSQDLATGGYEQFF. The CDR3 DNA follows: TGTGCCAGCAGCCAAGATTTGGCGACAGGGGGCTATGAGCAGTTCTTC.

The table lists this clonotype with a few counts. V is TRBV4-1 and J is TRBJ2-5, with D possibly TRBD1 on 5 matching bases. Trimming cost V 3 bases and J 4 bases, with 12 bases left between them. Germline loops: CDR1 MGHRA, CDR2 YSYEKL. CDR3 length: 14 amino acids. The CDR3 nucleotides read TGCGCCAGCAGCCAGCCGTGGGGCGGAGAGACCCAGTACTTC. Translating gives CASSQPWGGETQYF.

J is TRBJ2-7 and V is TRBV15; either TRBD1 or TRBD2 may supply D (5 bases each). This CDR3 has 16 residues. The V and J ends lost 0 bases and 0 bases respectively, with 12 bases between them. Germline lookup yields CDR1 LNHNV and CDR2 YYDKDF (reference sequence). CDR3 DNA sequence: TGTGCCACCAGCAGAGATTGGGGGATGAGCTCCTACGAGCAGTACGTC. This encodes CATSRDWGMSSYEQYV.

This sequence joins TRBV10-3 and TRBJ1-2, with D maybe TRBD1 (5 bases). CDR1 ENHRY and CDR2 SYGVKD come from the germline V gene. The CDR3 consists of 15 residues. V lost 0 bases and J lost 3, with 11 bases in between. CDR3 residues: CAISESRGTDYGYTF. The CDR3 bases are TGTGCCATCAGTGAGTCGAGAGGGACGGACTATGGCTACACCTTC.

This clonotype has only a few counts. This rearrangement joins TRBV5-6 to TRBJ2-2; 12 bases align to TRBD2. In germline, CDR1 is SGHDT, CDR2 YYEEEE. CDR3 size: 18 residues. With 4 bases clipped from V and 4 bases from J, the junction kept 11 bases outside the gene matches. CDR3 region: CASSGTASGRAFTGELFF. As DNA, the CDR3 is TGTGCCAGCAGCGGAACCGCTAGCGGGAGGGCCTTCACCGGGGAGCTGTTTTTT. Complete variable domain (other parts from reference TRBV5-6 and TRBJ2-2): DAGVTQSPTHLIKTRGQQVTLRCSPKSGHDTVSWYQQALGQGPQFIFQYYEEEERQRGNFPDRFSGHQFPNYSSELNVNALLLGDSALYLCASSGTASGRAFTGELFFGEGSRLTVL.

CDR3 sequence reads: CASTGTGDNYGYTF. In DNA form, the CDR3 reads TGTGCCAGCACCGGGACAGGGGATAACTATGGCTACACCTTC. The chain carries TRBV28 and TRBJ1-2; TRBD1 matches at 10 bases. Trimming cost V 7 bases and J 1 base; bases outside gene matches: 3. Germline V gene sequence: CDR1 MDHEN, CDR2 SYDVKM. The length of the CDR3 is 14 residues.

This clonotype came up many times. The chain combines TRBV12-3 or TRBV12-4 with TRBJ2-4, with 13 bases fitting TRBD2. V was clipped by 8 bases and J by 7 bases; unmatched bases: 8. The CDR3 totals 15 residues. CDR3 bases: TGTGCCAGCGAAGGACTAGCGGGGGACAGGAACATTCAGTACTTC. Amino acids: CASEGLAGDRNIQYF.

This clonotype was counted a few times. The CDR3: CASSLELALPSETQYF. CDR3 bases: TGTGCCAGCAGCTTGGAACTAGCGCTCCCATCAGAGACCCAGTACTTC. V usage is TRBV5-5 and J usage is TRBJ2-5; 7 positions match TRBD2. CDR1 and CDR2 from the germline V gene are SGHKS and YYEKEE (reference sequence). This CDR3 contains 16 residues. With 0 bases clipped from V and 4 bases from J, the junction kept 9 bases outside the gene matches.

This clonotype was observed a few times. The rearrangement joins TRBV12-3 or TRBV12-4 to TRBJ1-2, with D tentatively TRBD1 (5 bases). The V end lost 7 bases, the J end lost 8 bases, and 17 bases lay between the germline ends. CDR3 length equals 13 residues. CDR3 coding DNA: TGTGCCAGCACCTTGACAGTGCGGGGCGGCTACACCTTC. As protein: CASTLTVRGGYTF.

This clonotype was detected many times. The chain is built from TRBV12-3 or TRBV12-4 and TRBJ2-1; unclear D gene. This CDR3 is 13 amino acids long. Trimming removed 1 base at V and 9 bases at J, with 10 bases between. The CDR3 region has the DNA TGTGCCAGCAGTTTAGACGGGTTTACTGAGCAGTTCTTC. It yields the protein CASSLDGFTEQFF.

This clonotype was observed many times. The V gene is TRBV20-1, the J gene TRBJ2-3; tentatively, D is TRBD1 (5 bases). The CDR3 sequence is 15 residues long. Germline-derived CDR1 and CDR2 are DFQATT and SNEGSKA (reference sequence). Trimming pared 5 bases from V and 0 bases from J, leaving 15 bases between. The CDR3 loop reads CSAPHLGPSTDTQYF. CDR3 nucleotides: TGCAGTGCTCCACATTTGGGGCCTAGCACAGATACGCAGTATTTT.

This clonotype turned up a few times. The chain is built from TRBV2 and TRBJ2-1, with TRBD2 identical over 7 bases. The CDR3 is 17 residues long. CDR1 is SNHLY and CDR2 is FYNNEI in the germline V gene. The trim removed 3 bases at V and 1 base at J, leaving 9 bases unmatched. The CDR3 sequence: CASSEVGGGLSYNEQFF. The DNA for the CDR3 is TGTGCCAGCAGTGAGGTGGGGGGGGGTTTGTCCTACAATGAGCAGTTCTTC.

The CDR3 sequence: CASSVGPTHTDTQYF. CDR3 DNA: TGTGCCAGCAGCGTGGGACCGACCCACACAGATACGCAGTATTTT. V is TRBV9 and J is TRBJ2-3; either TRBD1 or TRBD2 may fit D (5 bases each). Germline V CDR1 and CDR2: SGDLS, YYNGEE. The CDR3 covers 15 residues. V gave up 2 bases and J gave up 2 bases, with 12 bases separating them.

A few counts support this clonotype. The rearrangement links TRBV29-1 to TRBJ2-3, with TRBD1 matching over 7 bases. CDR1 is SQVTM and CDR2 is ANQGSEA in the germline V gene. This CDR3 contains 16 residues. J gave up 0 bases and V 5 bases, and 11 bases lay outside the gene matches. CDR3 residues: CSVFRTRGISTDTQYF. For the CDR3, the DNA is TGCAGCGTTTTTAGAACCAGGGGGATCAGCACAGATACGCAGTATTTT.

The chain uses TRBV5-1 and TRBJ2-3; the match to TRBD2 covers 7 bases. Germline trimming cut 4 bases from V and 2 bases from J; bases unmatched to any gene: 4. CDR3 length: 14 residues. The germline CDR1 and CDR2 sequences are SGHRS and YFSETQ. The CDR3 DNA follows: TGCGCCAGCAGCACAGCGGGGATCACAGATACGCAGTATTTT. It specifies CASSTAGITDTQYF.

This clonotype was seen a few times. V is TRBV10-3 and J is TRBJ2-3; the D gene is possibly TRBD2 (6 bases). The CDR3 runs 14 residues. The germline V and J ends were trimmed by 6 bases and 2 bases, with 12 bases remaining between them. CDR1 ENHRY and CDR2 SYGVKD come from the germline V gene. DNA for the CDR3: TGTGCCATCAGGGCCGGGGGAGACACAGATACGCAGTATTTT. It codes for CAIRAGGDTDTQYF.

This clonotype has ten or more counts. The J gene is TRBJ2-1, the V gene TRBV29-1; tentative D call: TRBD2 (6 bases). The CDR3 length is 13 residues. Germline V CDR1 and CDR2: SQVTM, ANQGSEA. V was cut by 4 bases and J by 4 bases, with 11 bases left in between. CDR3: CSVVRDLYNEQFF. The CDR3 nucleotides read TGCAGCGTTGTGAGGGACTTATACAATGAGCAGTTCTTC.

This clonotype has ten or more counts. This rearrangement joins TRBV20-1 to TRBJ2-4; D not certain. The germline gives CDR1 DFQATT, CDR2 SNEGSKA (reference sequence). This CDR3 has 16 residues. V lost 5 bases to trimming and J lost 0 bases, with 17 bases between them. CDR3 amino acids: CSAPKRSPEAKNIQYF. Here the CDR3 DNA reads TGCAGTGCTCCTAAAAGATCTCCCGAAGCCAAAAACATTCAGTACTTC.

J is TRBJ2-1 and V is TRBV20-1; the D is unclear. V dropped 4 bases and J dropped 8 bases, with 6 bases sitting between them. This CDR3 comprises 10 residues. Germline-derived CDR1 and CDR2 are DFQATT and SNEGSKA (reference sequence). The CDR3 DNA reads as TGCAGTGCTATCCACGATGAGCAGTTCTTC. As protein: CSAIHDEQFF.

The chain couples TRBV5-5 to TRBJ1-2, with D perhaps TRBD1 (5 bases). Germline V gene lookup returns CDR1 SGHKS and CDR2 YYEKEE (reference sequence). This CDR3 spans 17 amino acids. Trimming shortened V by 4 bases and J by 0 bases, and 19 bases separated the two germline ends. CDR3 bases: TGTGCCAGCAGCCCTACCGGAGGGCAGGGACCTAACTATGGCTACACCTTC. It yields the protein CASSPTGGQGPNYGYTF.

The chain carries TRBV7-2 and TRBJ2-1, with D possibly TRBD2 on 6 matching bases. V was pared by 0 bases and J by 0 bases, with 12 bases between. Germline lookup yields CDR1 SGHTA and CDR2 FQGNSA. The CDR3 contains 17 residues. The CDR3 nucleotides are TGTGCCAGCAGCTTAGCCCATGGAGGGAACTCCTACAATGAGCAGTTCTTC. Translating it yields CASSLAHGGNSYNEQFF.